This T cell receptor beta chain was sequenced during a study of T cells in Graves' hyperthyroidism and ophthalmopathy. Germline assignment: CDR1 MNHNS and CDR2 SASEGT. CDR3 size: 14 residues. Between the trimmed V and J ends, which lost 6 bases and 6 bases, there was a span of 17 bases. This clonotype was counted ten times or more. Using RNA transcripts as the source, TCR beta CDR3 regions were amplified. The HTBI set primed first-round TCR CDR3 RT-PCR. MiXCR was run by TCRdb on the multiplex PCR reads, yielding one entry per CDR3 protein. The sample shows 500,000 to 750,000 distinct CDR3 sequences, about 43% of them seen only once.

Material: peripheral blood or thyroid tissue (not recorded which). This rearrangement joins TRBV6-1 to TRBJ1-1; D is possibly TRBD1 (5 bases). The sequence was obtained from a woman aged 18-35 years with Graves' hyperthyroidism. This CDR3 reads CASSPGNRNAEAFF. The CDR3 region has the DNA TGTGCCAGCAGCCCAGGGAATCGAAACGCTGAAGCTTTCTTT.